This T cell receptor beta chain emerged from a study of control samples from healthy donors and cancer patients. This clone was recorded once. From germline, CDR1 is SGHNT and CDR2 YYREEE (reference sequence). The CDR3 runs 15 residues. Trimming removed 7 bases from V and 0 bases from J, with 14 bases in between. Clones were sequenced by immunoSEQ multiplex PCR, and TCRdb holds only the in-frame ones, with some missing. The table shows some 130,000 clones, with under 95% occurring only once. This TCR was recovered from a young man in good health. Sequences were obtained from blood. The chain combines TRBV5-4 with TRBJ1-3; a weak D match, TRBD1 (5 bases). CDR3 loop: CASGLTGYSGNTIYF. DNA of the CDR3: TGTGCCAGCGGACTTACAGGATACTCTGGAAACACCATATATTTT.